One sample yielded the 16 T cell receptor beta chains listed below, sequenced in a study of T cells after yellow fever vaccination. TCRdb recomputed calls from the 5' RACE reads with MiXCR, one row per CDR3 protein. The data show approximately 170,000 distinct CDR3 sequences, 9.5% to 11% seen once. The sequences come from CD8+ T cells sorted from PBMCs, collected 15 days after the yellow fever booster vaccination. The receptors come from a man aged 18 to 35 who received the YFV17D yellow fever vaccine.

J is TRBJ2-1 and V is TRBV19, with 10 bases that match TRBD1. Germline trimming cut 5 bases from V and 6 bases from J; bases unmatched to any gene: 4. The germline CDR1 and CDR2 sequences are LNHDA and SQIVND (reference sequence). This CDR3 comprises 14 residues. The CDR3 reads CASSVRDRGNEQFF. CDR3 nucleotide sequence: TGTGCCAGTAGTGTGAGGGACAGGGGCAATGAGCAGTTCTTC.

In this sample, this clonotype turned up many times. The V gene is TRBV5-5, the J gene TRBJ2-7; D may be TRBD2 (6 bases). Germline values: CDR1 SGHKS, CDR2 YYEKEE (reference sequence). V was pared by 2 bases and J by 7 bases, with 10 bases between. The CDR3 is made up of 12 amino acids. The CDR3 loop reads CASSFGGSEQYF. CDR3 DNA: TGTGCCAGCAGCTTCGGGGGTAGTGAGCAGTACTTC.

This sequence joins TRBV30 and TRBJ1-1, with 7 bases fitting TRBD1. CDR3 length: 14 amino acids. Trimming cost V 5 bases and J 7 bases; bases outside gene matches: 13. In germline, CDR1 is GTSNPN, CDR2 SVGIG (reference sequence). CDR3 sequence (DNA): TGTGCCTGGGGGCAGACAGGGCTAGTTGGTGAAGCTTTCTTT. Translating gives CAWGQTGLVGEAFF.

This clonotype turned up a few times. The V gene is TRBV12-5, the J gene TRBJ1-1, with 10 bases matching TRBD1. The J segment lost 4 bases and the V segment lost 6 bases, leaving 5 bases of the junction unmatched. This CDR3 is 14 amino acids long. Per germline, CDR1 LGHNT and CDR2 FRNRAP. CDR3 amino acids: CASGRTGGSTEAFF. The CDR3 DNA reads as TGTGCTAGTGGCCGGACAGGGGGAAGCACTGAAGCTTTCTTT.

The table lists this clonotype with a few counts. The chain joins TRBV6-5 to TRBJ1-1; TRBD1 might be the D (5 bases). The V gene lost 4 bases and the J gene lost 1 base, with 7 bases spanning the gap. This CDR3 contains 13 residues. Germline V gene data show CDR1 as MNHEY and CDR2 as SVGAGI. CDR3 region: CASSWGWNTEAFF. The DNA of the CDR3 is TGTGCCAGCAGTTGGGGGTGGAACACTGAAGCTTTCTTT.

This clonotype was counted ten times or more. The chain combines TRBV4-1 with TRBJ2-7, with 8 positions matching TRBD1. Germline V lookup: CDR1 MGHRA, CDR2 YSYEKL. The CDR3 is made up of 14 amino acids. V shed 4 bases, J shed 1 base, and the junction held 3 bases outside the gene matches. CDR3 sequence reads: CASSPGGTSYEQYV. As DNA, the CDR3 is TGCGCCAGCAGCCCAGGGGGCACGTCCTACGAGCAGTACGTC.

The J gene is TRBJ2-3, the V gene TRBV12-3 or TRBV12-4; D is perhaps TRBD2 (6 bases). The CDR3 covers 16 residues. V lost 7 bases and J lost 2, with 19 bases in between. This CDR3 reads CASNSPETGDTDTQYF. As DNA, the CDR3 is TGTGCCAGCAACTCCCCTGAGACGGGGGACACAGATACGCAGTATTTT.

CDR3 residues: CASSFGGAAYNEQFF. The CDR3 bases are TGTGCCAGCAGTTTCGGCGGGGCCGCCTACAATGAGCAGTTCTTC. The chain carries TRBV27 and TRBJ2-1; D may be TRBD2 (6 bases). Germline V gene lookup returns CDR1 MNHEY and CDR2 SMNVEV (reference sequence). CDR3 size: 15 residues. V was pared by 3 bases and J by 2 bases, with 11 bases between.

This clonotype showed up many times. This sequence joins TRBV7-8 and TRBJ2-1; D might be TRBD1 (6 bases). V shed 0 bases and J shed 10 bases, with 16 bases lying between them. The CDR3 has 15 amino acids. Germline V gives CDR1 SGHVS, CDR2 FQNEAQ. The CDR3 here is CASSLAQGPSAEQFF. The CDR3, as DNA: TGTGCCAGCAGCTTAGCCCAGGGGCCGTCGGCGGAGCAGTTCTTC.

The V gene is TRBV19, the J gene TRBJ1-2, with 8 nucleotides matching TRBD1. The germline V gene encodes CDR1 LNHDA and CDR2 SQIVND (reference sequence). The CDR3 is 15 amino acids. Germline trimming cut 5 bases from V and 6 bases from J; bases unmatched to any gene: 11. This chain's CDR3 is CASSLRQGTSHGYTF. The CDR3 nucleotides read TGTGCCAGTAGTCTGCGACAGGGGACTAGTCATGGCTACACCTTC.

This rearrangement joins TRBV6-2 or TRBV6-3 to TRBJ2-7; D possibly uses TRBD1 or TRBD2 (6 bases each). This CDR3 has 15 amino acids. The germline V and J ends were trimmed by 6 bases and 4 bases, with 19 bases remaining between them. CDR1 MNHEY and CDR2 SVGEGT come from the germline V gene. CDR3 bases: TGTGCCAGCAGAAAAACAGGGCAGGGAGGATACGAGCAGTACTTC. Amino acid sequence: CASRKTGQGGYEQYF.

This clonotype was detected a few times. The gene calls are TRBV5-6 and TRBJ1-5; D is unresolved. V was shortened by 0 bases and J by 7 bases, with 11 bases between the two germline ends. From germline, CDR1 is SGHDT and CDR2 YYEEEE. CDR3 length: 14 amino acids. DNA of the CDR3: TGTGCCAGCAGCTTGGGACGTAGCGGCCAGCCCCAGCATTTT. Encoded protein: CASSLGRSGQPQHF.

The rearrangement links TRBV5-1 to TRBJ1-6, with D uncertain. The length of the CDR3 is 16 residues. Germline CDR1 is SGHRS and CDR2 is YFSETQ. V was pared by 0 bases and J by 4 bases, with 11 bases between. In nucleotides, the CDR3 is TGCGCCAGCAGCTTGGGTTCGCAGAGTTATAATTCACCCCTCCACTTT. This codes for CASSLGSQSYNSPLHF.

The chain couples TRBV20-1 to TRBJ1-1; possible D gene TRBD1, 5 bases. This CDR3 is built from 13 residues. Germline CDR1 DFQATT, CDR2 SNEGSKA (reference sequence). Trimming left V 6 bases short and J 3 bases short, with 14 bases between. The CDR3 reads CSAPPWDDTEAFF. DNA for the CDR3: TGCAGTGCCCCCCCCTGGGACGACACTGAAGCTTTCTTT.

The chain is built from TRBV3-1 and TRBJ1-2; D may be TRBD1 (5 bases). The CDR3 totals 11 residues. Germline values: CDR1 LGHDT, CDR2 YNNKEL (reference sequence). V shed 8 bases and J shed 7 bases, with 11 bases lying between them. CDR3 region: CASSDGAGYTF. The CDR3 DNA reads TGTGCCAGCTCCGATGGGGCTGGCTACACCTTC.

The chain uses TRBV2 and TRBJ2-1; TRBD1 is a possible D gene (6 bases). Trimming left V 3 bases short and J 8 bases short, with 14 bases between. The V gene's germline CDR1 is SNHLY and CDR2 FYNNEI. The CDR3 totals 14 residues. In DNA form, the CDR3 reads TGTGCCAGCAGTGACTGGGGGCCGGTGGATGAGCAGTTCTTC. It translates to CASSDWGPVDEQFF.